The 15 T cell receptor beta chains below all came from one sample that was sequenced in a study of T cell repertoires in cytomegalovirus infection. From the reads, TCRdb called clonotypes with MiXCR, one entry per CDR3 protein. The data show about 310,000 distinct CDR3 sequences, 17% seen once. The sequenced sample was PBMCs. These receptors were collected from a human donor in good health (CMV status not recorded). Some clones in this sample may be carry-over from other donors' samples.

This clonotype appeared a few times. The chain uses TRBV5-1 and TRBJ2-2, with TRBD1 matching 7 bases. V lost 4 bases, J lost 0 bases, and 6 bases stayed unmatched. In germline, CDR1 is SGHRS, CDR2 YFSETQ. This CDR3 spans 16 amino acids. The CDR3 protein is CASSGTGTANTGELFF. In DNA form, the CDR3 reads TGCGCCAGCAGCGGAACCGGGACAGCGAACACCGGGGAGCTGTTTTTT.

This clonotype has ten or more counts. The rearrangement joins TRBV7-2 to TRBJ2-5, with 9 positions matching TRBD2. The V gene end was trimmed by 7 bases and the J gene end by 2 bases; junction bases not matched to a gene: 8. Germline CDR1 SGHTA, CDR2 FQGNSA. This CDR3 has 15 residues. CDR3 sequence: CASTAAGGPQETQYF. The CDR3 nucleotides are TGTGCCAGCACCGCAGCGGGGGGACCTCAAGAGACCCAGTACTTC.

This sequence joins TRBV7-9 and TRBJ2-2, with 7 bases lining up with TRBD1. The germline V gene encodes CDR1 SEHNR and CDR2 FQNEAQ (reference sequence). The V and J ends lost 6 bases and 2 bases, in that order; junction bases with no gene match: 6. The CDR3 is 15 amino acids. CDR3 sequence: CASRSGQRNTGELFF. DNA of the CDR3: TGTGCCAGCAGGTCGGGACAGCGTAACACCGGGGAGCTGTTTTTT.

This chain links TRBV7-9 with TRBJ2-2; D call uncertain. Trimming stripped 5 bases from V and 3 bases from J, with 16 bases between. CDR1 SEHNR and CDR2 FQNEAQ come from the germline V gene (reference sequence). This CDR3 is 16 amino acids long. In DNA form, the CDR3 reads TGTGCCAGCAGCCCCCCGGGCGGTCCTGACACCGGGGAGCTGTTTTTT. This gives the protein CASSPPGGPDTGELFF.

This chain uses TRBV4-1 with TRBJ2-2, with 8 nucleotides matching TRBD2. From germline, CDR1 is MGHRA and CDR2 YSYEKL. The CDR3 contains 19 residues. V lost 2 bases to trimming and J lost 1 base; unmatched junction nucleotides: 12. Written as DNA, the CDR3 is TGCGCCAGCAGCCAAACAAGGCTAGCGGGCCGACAGAACACCGGGGAGCTGTTTTTT. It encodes CASSQTRLAGRQNTGELFF.

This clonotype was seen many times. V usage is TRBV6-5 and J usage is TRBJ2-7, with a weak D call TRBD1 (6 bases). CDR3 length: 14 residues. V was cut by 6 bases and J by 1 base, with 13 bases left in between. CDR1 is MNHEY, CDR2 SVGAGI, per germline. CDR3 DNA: TGTGCCAGCAGAACACAGGGTTGGTCCTACGAGCAGTACTTC. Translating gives CASRTQGWSYEQYF.

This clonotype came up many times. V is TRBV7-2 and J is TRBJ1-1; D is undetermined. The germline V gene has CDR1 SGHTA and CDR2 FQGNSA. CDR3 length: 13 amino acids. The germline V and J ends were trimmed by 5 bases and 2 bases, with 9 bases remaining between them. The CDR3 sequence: CASSPRVNTEAFF. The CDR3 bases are TGTGCCAGCAGCCCAAGGGTAAACACTGAAGCTTTCTTT.

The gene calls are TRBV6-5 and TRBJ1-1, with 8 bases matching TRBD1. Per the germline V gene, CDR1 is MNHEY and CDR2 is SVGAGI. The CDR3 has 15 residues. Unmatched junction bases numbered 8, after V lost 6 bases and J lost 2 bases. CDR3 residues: CASSKRTGRNTEAFF. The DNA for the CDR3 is TGTGCCAGCAGCAAACGGACAGGGAGAAACACTGAAGCTTTCTTT.

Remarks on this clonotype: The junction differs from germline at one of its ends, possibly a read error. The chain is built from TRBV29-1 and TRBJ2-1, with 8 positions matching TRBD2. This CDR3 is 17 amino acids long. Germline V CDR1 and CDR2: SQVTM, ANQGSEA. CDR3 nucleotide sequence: TGCAGCGTGGAAGGAGATAGCGGGACCTTCTCCTACAATGAGCAGTTCTTC. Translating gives CSVEGDSGTFSYNEQFF.

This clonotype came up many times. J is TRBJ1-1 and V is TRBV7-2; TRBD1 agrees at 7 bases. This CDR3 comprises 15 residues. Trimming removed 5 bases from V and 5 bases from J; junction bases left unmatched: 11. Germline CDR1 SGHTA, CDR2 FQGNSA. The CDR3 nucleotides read TGTGCCAGCAGCCCCAGACAGGGTAGGGAAACTGAAGCTTTCTTT. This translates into CASSPRQGRETEAFF.

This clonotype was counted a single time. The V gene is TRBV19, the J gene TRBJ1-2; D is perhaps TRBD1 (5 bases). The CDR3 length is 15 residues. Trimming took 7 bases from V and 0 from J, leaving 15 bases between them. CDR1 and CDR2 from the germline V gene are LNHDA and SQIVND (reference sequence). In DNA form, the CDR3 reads TGTGCCAGTACCTCCCAATTCAGGGCTAACTATGGCTACACCTTC. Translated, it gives CASTSQFRANYGYTF.

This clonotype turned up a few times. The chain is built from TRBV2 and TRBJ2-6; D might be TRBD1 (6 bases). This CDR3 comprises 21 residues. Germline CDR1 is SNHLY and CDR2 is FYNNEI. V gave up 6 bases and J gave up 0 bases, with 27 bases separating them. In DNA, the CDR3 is TGTGCCAGCAGACTACCGAAGGGGATAGGGGGTAGGCGCTCTGGGGCCAACGTCCTGACTTTC. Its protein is CASRLPKGIGGRRSGANVLTF. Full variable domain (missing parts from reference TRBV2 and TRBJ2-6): EPEVTQTPSHQVTQMGQEVILRCVPISNHLYFYWYRQILGQKVEFLVSFYNNEISEKSEIFDDQFSVERPDGSNFTLKIRSTKLEDSAMYFCASRLPKGIGGRRSGANVLTFGAGSRLTVL.

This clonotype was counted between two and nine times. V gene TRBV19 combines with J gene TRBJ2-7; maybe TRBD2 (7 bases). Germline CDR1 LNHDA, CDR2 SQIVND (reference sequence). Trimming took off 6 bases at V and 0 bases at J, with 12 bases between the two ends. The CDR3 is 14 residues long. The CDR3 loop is CASSGGQGSYEQYF. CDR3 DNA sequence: TGTGCCAGTAGCGGGGGGCAGGGCTCCTACGAGCAGTACTTC.

CDR3 in amino acids: CASSGPTVSYNEQFF. Written as DNA, the CDR3 is TGTGCCAGCAGCGGACCGACAGTCTCCTACAATGAGCAGTTCTTC. V gene TRBV9 combines with J gene TRBJ2-1; a possible D gene is TRBD1 (5 bases). The germline gives CDR1 SGDLS, CDR2 YYNGEE. The CDR3 is 15 residues long. The germline V and J ends were trimmed by 3 bases and 0 bases, with 10 bases remaining between them.

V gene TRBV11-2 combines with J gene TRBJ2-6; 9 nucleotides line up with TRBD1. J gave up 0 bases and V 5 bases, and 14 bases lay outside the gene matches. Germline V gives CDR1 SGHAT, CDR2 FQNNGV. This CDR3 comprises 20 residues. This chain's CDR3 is CASSPRVGQGDFSGANVLTF. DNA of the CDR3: TGTGCCAGCAGCCCGAGGGTGGGACAGGGCGATTTCTCTGGGGCCAACGTCCTGACTTTC.